This T cell receptor (beta chain) was recovered during a study of graft-versus-host responses after intestinal transplantation. About the study: Every one of the recipients received anti-thymocyte globulin induction and afterwards took tacrolimus and steroids for roughly 3 years. Study-wide points: Graft-donor T cell macrochimerism coincided with high graft-versus-host to host-versus-graft clonal ratios in allografts.

A word on this clone: Its antigen is currently unknown.

TCRdb's copy holds only in-frame clones and misses some; the assay was immunoSEQ multiplex PCR. Among about 25,000 clones listed, roughly four fifths were seen once. The CDR3 spans 14 residues. The V gene's germline CDR1 is SGHRS and CDR2 YFSETQ. V shed 0 bases and J shed 3 bases, with 7 bases lying between them. Source: unstimulated CD8+ T cells sorted from spleen or lymph node cells, taken before transplant. This clonotype was obtained from a human donor who was the organ donor for an intestinal transplant. The chain links TRBV5-1 to TRBJ2-1; D gene uncertain. CDR3 coding DNA: TGCGCCAGCAGCTTGGAGGCTTACTACAATGAGCAGTTCTTC. Protein product: CASSLEAYYNEQFF.